Listed below are T cell receptor beta chains from one sample, sequenced in a study of cytomegalovirus exposure and HLA in healthy donors. TCRdb keeps only in-frame clones here, not all; method: immunoSEQ multiplex PCR. The sample carries some 270,000 clones, 80% recorded once. Sequencing was performed on PBMCs. These receptor sequences come from a girl aged 2-10 years in good health and CMV-seronegative. CDR3s include the opening cysteine and the closing phenylalanine or tryptophan.

CDR3 | J | V
CASSGGTSGHNEQFF | TRBJ2-1 | TRBV6-1
CASSFPQGIWGTQYF | TRBJ2-5 | TRBV7-9
CASSLRADTDTQYF | TRBJ2-3 | TRBV5-1
CASSLGTTPYNEQFF | TRBJ2-1 | TRBV5-4
CASSGGTSGMGDEQFF | TRBJ2-1 | TRBV5-6
CASSSRDRAGTDTQYF | TRBJ2-3 | TRBV11-3
CASSLRGEEQYF | TRBJ2-7 | TRBV7-3
CASSVVEAQYF | TRBJ2-5 | TRBV6-1
CASMDRGITETQYF | TRBJ2-5 | TRBV27
CASSFGRGRIYEQYF | TRBJ2-7 | TRBV6-5
CATKERGAYNEQFF | TRBJ2-1 | TRBV5-8
CASSPFRGGQGFSDYGYTF | TRBJ1-2 | TRBV9
CASSQVSRAGGKETQYF | TRBJ2-5 | TRBV4-1
CASSRDRGVDQPQHF | TRBJ1-5 | TRBV18
CASSLGTGDPFSGNTIYF | TRBJ1-3 | TRBV28
CASSESLDYGYTF | TRBJ1-2 | TRBV2
CASSLRNRNTEAFF | TRBJ1-1 | TRBV13
CASSGTGVFGYTF | TRBJ1-2 | TRBV2
CASSQDPLWVAGGAYEQYF | TRBJ2-7 | TRBV4-2
CASGSGVSETQYF | TRBJ2-5 | TRBV12-5
CASSQVWGGAPKVETQYF | TRBJ2-5 | TRBV14
CATSDRHYGYTF | TRBJ1-2 | TRBV15
CASSRRDRDHEQYF | TRBJ2-7 | TRBV13
CASSLSRANTEAFF | TRBJ1-1 | TRBV5-4
CASSIISAGQETQYF | TRBJ2-5 | TRBV19
CASSHLGFPGGTGELFF | TRBJ2-2 | TRBV7-2
CASSVGDSSYEQYF | TRBJ2-7 | TRBV9
CAWTLQGESRAFF | TRBJ1-1 | TRBV30
CASSLDSPRNGYTF | TRBJ1-2 | TRBV5-1
CASSENRGPPYSNQPQHF | TRBJ1-5 | TRBV6-1
CAIGPMTGGGPDTQYF | TRBJ2-3 | TRBV10-3
CASNIGTGNEQYF | TRBJ2-7 | TRBV9
CASSVALAGGSDTQYF | TRBJ2-3 | TRBV9
CASSLAMGGRSYNEQFF | TRBJ2-1 | TRBV7-8
CASSLPSGGLGYEQYF | TRBJ2-7 | TRBV2
CAWSVRRNTGELFF | TRBJ2-2 | TRBV30
CASSSYGGAQETQYF | TRBJ2-5 | TRBV7-3
CASSEAWQGSGYTF | TRBJ1-2 | TRBV6-1
CASSLSGVRAFF | TRBJ1-1 | TRBV5-4
CASSRTSGVDNEQFF | TRBJ2-1 | TRBV11-2
CASSFTPQGYEQFF | TRBJ2-1 | TRBV7-3
CASSPGGKGTEAFF | TRBJ1-1 | TRBV5-1
CASSLIIGTTISGNTIYF | TRBJ1-3 | TRBV28
CASSFAGPGDSPLHF | TRBJ1-6 | TRBV11-2
CASRPLDGSISDTQYF | TRBJ2-3 | TRBV27
CASSDEQSSYNEQFF | TRBJ2-1 | TRBV2
CATWGGSGANVLTF | TRBJ2-6 | TRBV7-2
CASSFLYEQYF | TRBJ2-7 | TRBV5-8
CASSYAGGRSSPLHF | TRBJ1-6 | TRBV6-5
CASSLERAGTQYF | TRBJ2-3 | TRBV27
CASSVVAGGPDTQYF | TRBJ2-3 | TRBV9
CASSGLAGGYTQYF | TRBJ2-3 | TRBV7-2
CAWRRLAPYEQYF | TRBJ2-7 | TRBV30
CASSLDSGFRVEKLFF | TRBJ1-4 | TRBV11-2